This T cell receptor beta chain was documented in a study of human T cells and chemical hapten exposure. CDR1 is DFQATT and CDR2 is SNEGSKA in the germline V gene (reference sequence). The junction had 11 bases not matched to a gene; V was cut back by 6 bases and J by 5 bases. The CDR3 consists of 14 residues. This clonotype appeared many times. Time point meaning: pre-sensitization, week 0. Treatment of the sample: therapeutic diphenylcyclopropenone sensitization with weekly scalp DPC. TCRdb independently ran MiXCR on the RACE reads; one entry per CDR3 protein. The table shows roughly 380,000 distinct CDR3 sequences, with roughly 5.3% occurring only once.

The chain is built from TRBV20-1 and TRBJ2-7, with TRBD1 matching 9 bases. This receptor was taken from a woman in her forties or fifties with alopecia areata. Some clones in this sample may be carry-over from other donors' samples. Sequencing used whole blood, obtained in connection with sensitization to the hapten diphenylcyclopropenone (DPC). Here the CDR3 reads CSAPPGQGRHEQYF. CDR3 DNA sequence: TGCAGTGCGCCCCCGGGACAGGGTCGGCACGAGCAGTACTTC.